A few counts support the clone carrying this T cell receptor (beta chain). Its antigen is unknown. The CDR3 runs 13 residues. Germline loops: CDR1 SGDLS, CDR2 YYNGEE. J lost 9 bases, V lost 0 bases, and 3 bases had no gene match. The sample of blood was obtained at first hyperthyroidism diagnosis (before any ophthalmopathy symptoms). Amplification targeted TCR beta CDR3 regions from RNA transcripts. Primed by the HTBI set, a first-round RT-PCR was run on the TCR CDR3. TCRdb used MiXCR to reprocess the multiplex PCR reads, holding one entry per CDR3 protein. The table records a few hundred thousand distinct CDR3 sequences, about 14% of them present only once. This record belongs to a study of T cells in Graves' hyperthyroidism and ophthalmopathy. Study-wide results and caveats: In the blood, most expanded thyroid clonotypes above 0.001 appeared as well. Ophthalmopathy was told apart from stable hyperthyroidism by a 13 V-J model.

The J gene is TRBJ2-1, the V gene TRBV9, with 7 bases lining up with TRBD1. The source material was blood. The TCR was taken from a woman between 35 and 50 years old with Graves' hyperthyroidism that later progressed to Graves' ophthalmopathy. The CDR3 spells CASSVEGAGEQFF. The DNA for the CDR3 is TGTGCCAGCAGCGTAGAGGGGGCAGGTGAGCAGTTCTTC.